This T cell receptor (beta chain) was obtained from a study of graft-versus-host responses after intestinal transplantation. Study overall: Multivisceral, liver-intestinal, or isolated intestinal transplants were received by the recipients. Notes on the study in general: Recipient marrow showed GvH clones, some seen first in ileum or blood.

With respect to this clone: As yet, its antigen is unknown.

The CDR3 covers 14 residues. V lost 2 bases and J 2 bases, leaving 13 bases between the germline ends. CDR1 is GTSNPN, CDR2 SVGIG, per germline (reference sequence). Assay: immunoSEQ multiplex PCR; the TCRdb copy retains only in-frame clones and omits some. The data hold around 90,000 clones, with roughly 91% observed a single time. The genes are TRBV30 and TRBJ2-7; tentative D call: TRBD1 (5 bases). The sequences come from unstimulated CD8+ T cells sorted from spleen or lymph node cells, collected before intestinal transplant. This clonotype was sampled from a human donor who received an intestinal transplant. CDR3 DNA: TGTGCCTGGAGTACGAGACAGTGGGCCTACGAGCAGTACTTC. Its translation is CAWSTRQWAYEQYF.